The 2 T cell receptor beta chains below were found in one sample sequenced in a study of blood T cell repertoires in COVID-19. Produced via immunoSEQ multiplex PCR; TCRdb's table is partial and in-frame only. Of 150,000 or so clones in the sample, about 75% were seen once. Sequencing was performed on PBMCs or T cells enriched from blood (not recorded which). The receptors come from a woman in her forties or fifties who had recovered from COVID-19.

This clone was seen once. The CDR3 protein is CASSSVGPDRGVEQYF. In nucleotides, the CDR3 is TGTGCCAGCAGTTCCGTTGGTCCGGACAGGGGCGTTGAGCAGTACTTC. V usage is TRBV6-2 or TRBV6-3 and J usage is TRBJ2-7; TRBD1 matches 9 bases. Unmatched junction bases numbered 14, after V lost 4 bases and J lost 7 bases. The V gene's germline CDR1 is MNHEY and CDR2 SVGEGT. The CDR3 length is 16 residues.

The V gene is TRBV18, the J gene TRBJ2-5; weak D call: TRBD1 (5 bases). Trimming stripped 0 bases from V and 4 bases from J, with 12 bases between. This CDR3 has 15 amino acids. Germline CDR1 and CDR2: KGHSH and LQKENI. This CDR3 reads CASSPPRQGRETQYF. CDR3 DNA sequence: TGTGCCAGCTCACCACCCCGGCAGGGTAGAGAGACCCAGTACTTC.